The text below deals with one TCR beta chain. The antigen is not known. A CD45RO-CCR7+CD27+CD95- profile was what naive CD8+ T cells displayed. The data belong to a study of CXCR3-negative and CXCR3-positive naive CD8 T cells. For the study at large: The study obtained 140 million or so TRB reads, about 1.5 +/- 0.3 million per library.

Through 5' RACE with UMI labels, the TRB cDNA libraries were prepared. TCRdb re-called the 5' RACE reads; every CDR3 protein appears as one record, without DNA. This sample contains some 99,000 distinct CDR3 sequences. Findings of the study overall: Researchers report that CXCR3-positive naive cells carry more hydrophobic TRB CDR3s than CXCR3-negative naive cells.

CDR1 and CDR2 from the germline V gene are SGDLS and YYNGEE. The CDR3 runs to 17 residues. This receptor was taken from a human donor in good health. Some clones in this sample may be carry-over from other donors' samples. The sequenced sample was naive CXCR3+ CD8+ T cells from blood. The subset here: CD45RO-CCR7+CD27+CD95- naive CD8+ T cells expressing CXCR3 (TNR3+). The gene calls are TRBV9 and TRBJ1-2; TCRdb's D gene call, TRBD1, goes unchecked for lack of DNA. This CDR3 reads CASSGAGTGTSNYGYTF. Complete variable domain (other parts from reference TRBV9 and TRBJ1-2): DSGVTQTPKHLITATGQRVTLRCSPRSGDLSVYWYQQSLDQGLQFLIQYYNGEERAKGNILERFSAQQFPDLHSELNLSSLELGDSALYFCASSGAGTGTSNYGYTFGSGTRLTVV.